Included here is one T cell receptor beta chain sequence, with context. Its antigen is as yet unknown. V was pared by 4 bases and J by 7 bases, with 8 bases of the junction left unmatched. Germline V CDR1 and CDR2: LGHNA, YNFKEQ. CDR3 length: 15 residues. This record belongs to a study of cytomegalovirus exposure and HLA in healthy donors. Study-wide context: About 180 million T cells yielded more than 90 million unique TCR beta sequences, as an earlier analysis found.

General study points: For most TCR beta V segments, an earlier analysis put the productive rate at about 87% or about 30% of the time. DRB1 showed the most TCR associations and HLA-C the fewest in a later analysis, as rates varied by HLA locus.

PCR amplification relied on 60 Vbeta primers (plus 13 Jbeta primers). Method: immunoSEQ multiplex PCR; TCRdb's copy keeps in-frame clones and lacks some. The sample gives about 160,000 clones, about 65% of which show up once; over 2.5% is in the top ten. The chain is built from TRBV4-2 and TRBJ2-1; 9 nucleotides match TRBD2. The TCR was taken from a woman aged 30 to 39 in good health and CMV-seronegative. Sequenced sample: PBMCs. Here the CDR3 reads CASSPRDSGGNEQFF. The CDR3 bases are TGTGCCAGCAGCCCTCGGGATAGCGGGGGTAATGAGCAGTTCTTC.